This TCR beta chain was identified during a study of shared clonotypes between healthy human individuals. Each replicate PCR on the sorted subsets used around 200 ng DNA (approximately 33,000 T cell genomes). Clones were read by immunoSEQ multiplex PCR, and TCRdb kept only the in-frame ones, dropping some. Seen here are approximately 2,000,000 clones, around 93% observed once, and the top ten hold 0.37%. Germline V gene lookup returns CDR1 SNHLY and CDR2 FYNNEI. The CDR3 sequence is 12 residues long. V was cut by 7 bases and J by 1 base, with 7 bases left in between. All donors qualified as healthy HIV-negative adults and had experienced no recent acute infections or vaccinations. The investigators split CD4+ cells into a CD45RA+ naive subset and a CD45RA-negative memory subset. Of note for this clone: Antigen specificity is unknown.

Whole-study findings and limits: Sorted-subset sequencing was shown by rarefaction to be incomplete despite large depth.

Source material: naive CD4+ T cells from PBMCs. The subset here: CD45RA+ positively selected. The chain joins TRBV2 to TRBJ1-1; no definite D call. The TCR comes from a man aged 18 to 29 in good health. Some clones in this sample may be carry-over from other donors' samples. The CDR3: CASIPENTEAFF. CDR3 nucleotide sequence: TGTGCCAGCATTCCTGAGAACACTGAAGCTTTCTTT.